This T cell receptor (beta chain) was recorded in a study of shared clonotypes between healthy human individuals. The trim removed 4 bases at V and 0 bases at J, leaving 8 bases unmatched. The CDR3 covers 16 residues. The germline gives CDR1 KGHSH, CDR2 LQKENI. Only in-frame clones appear in the TCRdb table, and some are missing; sequencing was by immunoSEQ multiplex PCR. The sample carries under 2,500,000 clones, approximately 96% recorded once. The receptor was derived from a man between 18 and 35 years old in good health. This chain uses TRBV18 with TRBJ1-2, with TRBD1 identical over 7 bases. The sequencing input was naive CD4+ T cells sorted from blood. As for subset: CD45RA+ positively selected. The CDR3 loop is CASSLSPGTANYGYTF. CDR3 coding DNA: TGTGCCAGCTCACTTTCCCCCGGGACAGCTAACTATGGCTACACCTTC.